The 20 T cell receptor beta chains below were found in one sample sequenced in a study of control samples from healthy donors and cancer patients (dated by TCRdb to the early 2020s). Library construction relied on the immunoSEQ multiplex PCR assay. TCRdb carries this immuneACCESS record with in-frame sequences only. Its versions omit some clonotypes, under half of them owing to an unresolved V gene in the studies checked, with the rest unexplained. The sample table holds roughly 55,000 clones, of which around 96% were seen once. Of the sample, 1.1% is held by the ten largest clones. Sequencing was done on a sample of blood. All receptors derive from a young woman in good health.

The gene calls are TRBV5-1 and TRBJ1-2; the D is unclear. The germline V and J ends were trimmed by 0 bases and 4 bases, with 13 bases remaining between them. The length of the CDR3 is 15 residues. The germline V gene encodes CDR1 SGHRS and CDR2 YFSETQ. The CDR3 DNA reads TGCGCCAGCAGCTTGGAAGCGACCGCACCCTATGGCTACACCTTC. Translated, it gives CASSLEATAPYGYTF.

This chain connects TRBV7-9 to TRBJ1-2, with D possibly TRBD1 on 6 matching bases. Trimming shortened V by 4 bases and J by 6 bases, and 12 bases separated the two germline ends. Looked up from germline, CDR1 is SEHNR and CDR2 is FQNEAQ (reference sequence). The CDR3 extends over 13 amino acids. CDR3 nucleotides: TGTGCCAGCAGCTCACCTACAGGGAATGGCTACACCTTC. It is translated as CASSSPTGNGYTF.

This clone has a handful of counts. This rearrangement joins TRBV11-2 to TRBJ2-7; D may correspond to TRBD1 or TRBD2 (5 bases each). Per the germline V gene, CDR1 is SGHAT and CDR2 is FQNNGV. The CDR3 contains 17 residues. The ends were cut back, 1 base at V and 3 bases at J, with 19 bases in the middle. The CDR3 nucleotides are TGTGCCAGCAGCTTAGGGATCCAGGGACGATATTTCTACGAGCAGTACTTC. It specifies CASSLGIQGRYFYEQYF.

The chain joins TRBV9 to TRBJ1-1; tentative D call: TRBD1 (6 bases). The CDR3 is 14 residues long. V lost 3 bases to trimming and J lost 0 bases, with 9 bases between them. Germline-derived CDR1 and CDR2 are SGDLS and YYNGEE. CDR3 amino acids: CASSGGHLNTEAFF. CDR3 sequence (DNA): TGTGCCAGCAGCGGGGGACATTTGAACACTGAAGCTTTCTTT.

The chain employs TRBV7-9 and TRBJ2-2; weak D call: TRBD2 (6 bases). The CDR3 has 13 amino acids. In germline, CDR1 is SEHNR, CDR2 FQNEAQ (reference sequence). Trimming removed 3 bases at V and 7 bases at J, with 9 bases between. The CDR3 spells CASSLEGIGELFF. CDR3 DNA: TGTGCCAGCAGCTTGGAGGGAATCGGGGAGCTGTTTTTT.

This chain uses TRBV5-1 with TRBJ2-3; 12 nucleotides match TRBD2. Germline CDR1 is SGHRS and CDR2 is YFSETQ. The CDR3 covers 19 residues. Trimming removed 7 bases from V and 0 bases from J; junction bases left unmatched: 15. The chain's CDR3 is CASAILAGGRSWSTDTQYF. The CDR3 nucleotides read TGCGCCAGCGCCATACTAGCGGGGGGCAGGTCTTGGAGCACAGATACGCAGTATTTT.

The gene calls are TRBV2 and TRBJ1-2; 11 nucleotides line up with TRBD1. Germline assignment: CDR1 SNHLY and CDR2 FYNNEI. The V and J ends lost 11 bases and 7 bases, in that order; junction bases with no gene match: 15. The CDR3 contains 15 residues. CDR3 sequence reads: CAFQPPGQGGSGYTF. CDR3 DNA: TGTGCCTTCCAACCCCCGGGACAGGGGGGTTCTGGCTACACCTTC.

Regarding this clone: The same CDR3 arises from other DNA sequences in this sample as well. This sequence joins TRBV10-1 and TRBJ1-2; tentatively, D is TRBD1 (6 bases). The ends were cut back, 0 bases at V and 9 bases at J, with 20 bases in the middle. Germline values: CDR1 WNHNN, CDR2 SYGVQD (reference sequence). CDR3 size: 16 residues. The CDR3 nucleotides are TGCGCCAGCAGTGAGTCGAGGGGGGGCGGGCGGGGAAGCTACACCTTC. It translates to CASSESRGGGRGSYTF.

The J gene is TRBJ2-7, the V gene TRBV6-5; D not certain. Germline assignment: CDR1 MNHEY and CDR2 SVGAGI. The CDR3 is made up of 13 amino acids. V lost 5 bases to trimming and J lost 3 bases, with 11 bases between them. CDR3 DNA sequence: TGTGCCAGCAGTCCAGGAAAGGGCTACGAGCAGTACTTC. Its translation: CASSPGKGYEQYF.

The chain links TRBV19 to TRBJ1-6; 9 positions agree with TRBD1. The CDR3 covers 15 residues. The junction had 7 bases not matched to a gene; V was cut back by 6 bases and J by 7 bases. Germline values: CDR1 LNHDA, CDR2 SQIVND (reference sequence). CDR3 amino acids: CASRQGAGSNSPLHF. In DNA form, the CDR3 reads TGTGCCAGTAGACAGGGGGCAGGGTCAAATTCACCCCTCCACTTT.

This clone has just one count. The chain is built from TRBV5-3 and TRBJ1-1; D gene uncertain. TRBV5-3 is an ORF, and what it does is uncertain. This CDR3 contains 16 residues. V gave up 0 bases and J gave up 0 bases, with 12 bases separating them. CDR3 sequence reads: CARSLEFWQVNTEAFF. CDR3 nucleotides: TGTGCCAGAAGCTTGGAGTTTTGGCAGGTGAACACTGAAGCTTTCTTT.

The rearrangement links TRBV5-4 to TRBJ2-5; D ambiguous. CDR1 SGHNT and CDR2 YYREEE come from the germline V gene (reference sequence). The CDR3 sequence is 13 residues long. The V end was cut by 2 bases, the J end by 1 base, with 6 bases between. CDR3 nucleotide sequence: TGTGCCAGCAGCTTTTTCCCCCAAGAGACCCAGTACTTC. Residues: CASSFFPQETQYF. Using reference TRBV5-4 and TRBJ2-5 for the parts outside the CDR3, the full variable domain is ETGVTQSPTHLIKTRGQQVTLRCSSQSGHNTVSWYQQALGQGPQFIFQYYREEENGRGNFPPRFSGLQFPNYSSELNVNALELDDSALYLCASSFFPQETQYFGPGTRLLVL.

This rearrangement joins TRBV28 to TRBJ1-3; 8 bases line up with TRBD1. The length of the CDR3 is 16 residues. Per germline, CDR1 MDHEN and CDR2 SYDVKM. V lost 6 bases and J lost 0; bases outside the gene matches: 7. The CDR3 reads CASRTSTGGSGNTIYF. CDR3 in DNA: TGTGCCAGCAGAACGTCAACAGGGGGCTCTGGAAACACCATATATTTT.

The V call is TRBV28, the J call TRBJ2-2; D is unclear. Germline CDR1 reads MDHEN; CDR2 reads SYDVKM. The germline V and J ends were trimmed by 7 bases and 0 bases, with 15 bases remaining between them. The CDR3 has 16 amino acids. CDR3 residues: CASTGETPANTGELFF. For the CDR3, the DNA is TGTGCCAGCACAGGCGAGACACCAGCGAACACCGGGGAGCTGTTTTTT.

The chain has TRBV6-2 or TRBV6-3 and TRBJ2-5, with D tentatively TRBD2 (7 bases). Germline V CDR1 and CDR2: MNHEY, SVGEGT. This CDR3 comprises 14 residues. The V and J ends lost 4 bases and 6 bases respectively, with 15 bases between them. The CDR3 is CASSWGGPAKTQYF. The CDR3 DNA follows: TGTGCCAGCAGTTGGGGGGGCCCCGCCAAGACCCAGTACTTC.

This clone was seen once. The chain combines TRBV6-1 with TRBJ1-1; D is ambiguous. The CDR3 sequence is 13 residues long. Germline-derived CDR1 and CDR2 are MNHNS and SASEGT. Trimming shortened V by 3 bases and J by 5 bases, and 10 bases separated the two germline ends. CDR3 nucleotide sequence: TGTGCCAGCAGTGAGAGACACCAGACTGAAGCTTTCTTT. This encodes CASSERHQTEAFF.

The chain links TRBV2 to TRBJ1-2; no firm D call. The germline CDR1 and CDR2 sequences are SNHLY and FYNNEI. The CDR3 has 12 residues. V shed 6 bases and J shed 6 bases, with 11 bases lying between them. The CDR3 loop reads CASRKTLDGYTF. As DNA, the CDR3 is TGTGCCAGCAGGAAGACACTCGATGGCTACACCTTC.

J is TRBJ1-6 and V is TRBV19, with TRBD1 identical over 11 bases. The junction had 10 bases not matched to a gene; V was cut back by 5 bases and J by 7 bases. Germline V gene data show CDR1 as LNHDA and CDR2 as SQIVND (reference sequence). This CDR3 contains 17 residues. As DNA, the CDR3 is TGTGCCAGTAGTCTCCGGGACAGGGGGGTCGGGAATTCACCCCTCCACTTT. Translation gives CASSLRDRGVGNSPLHF.

The chain uses TRBV7-2 and TRBJ2-1; no firm D call. In germline, CDR1 is SGHTA, CDR2 FQGNSA. Trimming removed 0 bases from V and 0 bases from J, with 12 bases in between. The CDR3 spans 17 residues. As DNA, the CDR3 is TGTGCCAGCAGCTTAGCGGACCCTTTTAGCTCCTACAATGAGCAGTTCTTC. The encoded protein is CASSLADPFSSYNEQFF.

The chain couples TRBV14 to TRBJ2-1; D not certain. Trimming shortened V by 2 bases and J by 0 bases, and 8 bases separated the two germline ends. There are 15 residues in the CDR3. Per the germline V gene, CDR1 is SGHDN and CDR2 is FVKESK. CDR3 in amino acids: CASSQFFISYNEQFF. The CDR3 DNA sequence: TGTGCCAGCAGCCAATTTTTTATCTCCTACAATGAGCAGTTCTTC.